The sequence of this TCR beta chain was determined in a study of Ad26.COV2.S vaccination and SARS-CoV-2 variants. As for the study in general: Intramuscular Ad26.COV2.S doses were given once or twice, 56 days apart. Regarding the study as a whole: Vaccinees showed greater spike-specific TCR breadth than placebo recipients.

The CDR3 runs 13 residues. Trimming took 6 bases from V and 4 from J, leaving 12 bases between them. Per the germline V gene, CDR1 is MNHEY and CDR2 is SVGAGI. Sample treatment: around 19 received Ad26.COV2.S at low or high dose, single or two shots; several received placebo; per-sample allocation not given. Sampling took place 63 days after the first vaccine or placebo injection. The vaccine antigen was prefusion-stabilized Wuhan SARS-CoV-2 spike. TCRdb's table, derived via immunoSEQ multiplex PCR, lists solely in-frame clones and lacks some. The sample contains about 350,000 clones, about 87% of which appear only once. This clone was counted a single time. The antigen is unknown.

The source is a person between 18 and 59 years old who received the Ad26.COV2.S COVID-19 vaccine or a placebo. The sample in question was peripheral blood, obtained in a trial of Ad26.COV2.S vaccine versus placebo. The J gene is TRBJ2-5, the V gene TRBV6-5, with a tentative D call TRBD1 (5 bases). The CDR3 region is CASRPARVETQYF. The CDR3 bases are TGTGCCAGCAGGCCGGCCAGGGTAGAGACCCAGTACTTC.